One and the same sample provided the 27 T cell receptor beta chains below, sequenced in a study of regulatory T cells in long-lasting Graves disease (dated by TCRdb to the early 2020s). Library generation was performed with multiplex PCR. Reads for this sample came from an Illumina HiSeq 4000. TCR beta libraries were built with iRepertoire HTBI primers and Arm-PCR amplification of CDR3 regions. Using fastp at Q25 and MiXCR, TCRdb reprocessed the public reads and kept productive beta chains. Rows with one shared CDR3 protein collapse into an entry with the most common genes and DNA. This sample lists 400,000 to 500,000 distinct CDR3 sequences; around 15% were detected once. 17% of the sample lies in the top ten. The time point label on this specimen signifies: newly diagnosed GD, antithyroid drugs for less than 3 months. For both TCR sequencing and RNA sequencing, RNA was extracted from PBMCs using TRIzol.

These data were also reused for a study on T cells in Graves' hyperthyroidism and ophthalmopathy.

This material consisted of peripheral blood mononuclear cells (PBMCs), taken at new diagnosis, from a patient treated with antithyroid drugs. These receptor sequences come from a woman between 50 and 59 years old with Graves disease. Donor details come from another sample of the same person, matched by shared clones.

In this sample, this clonotype turned up many times. The chain has TRBV12-3 or TRBV12-4 and TRBJ1-2; D is undetermined. V lost 6 bases to trimming and J lost 2 bases, with 10 bases between them. This CDR3 has 13 amino acids. The CDR3 protein is CASRLGGNYGYTF. DNA for the CDR3: TGTGCCAGCAGGCTAGGAGGAAACTATGGCTACACCTTC.

The sample holds many counts of this clonotype. The chain employs TRBV6-1 and TRBJ2-2; 7 bases match TRBD2. The CDR3 consists of 15 residues. With 10 bases clipped from V and 0 bases from J, the junction kept 8 bases outside the gene matches. Germline-derived CDR1 and CDR2 are MNHNS and SASEGT. CDR3 sequence: CATTVGLANTGELFF. The CDR3, as DNA: TGTGCCACCACAGTAGGACTAGCGAACACCGGGGAGCTGTTTTTT.

In its sample, this clonotype was seen a few times. Since a much larger clone is just one base distant, this may be a read error. The chain recombines TRBV6-1 with TRBJ2-7; D remains unclear. The CDR3 extends over 13 amino acids. CDR1 is MNHNS, CDR2 SASEGT, per germline. V gave up 7 bases and J gave up 1 base, with 11 bases separating them. The CDR3 nucleotides are TGTGCCAGCACCGCAACATGTTCCTACGAGCAGTACTTC. It encodes CASTATCSYEQYF.

With regard to this clonotype: A much larger clone differs from this one at a single base, so this may be a read error. J is TRBJ2-2 and V is TRBV28; D may match TRBD1 or TRBD2 (6 bases each). Germline CDR1 is MDHEN and CDR2 is SYDVKM. CDR3 length: 14 residues. V dropped 7 bases and J dropped 3 bases, with 12 bases sitting between them. The DNA for the CDR3 is TGTGCCAGCATAGGGGGGTGGGACACCGGGGAGCTGTTTTTT. It specifies CASIGGWDTGELFF.

This clonotype was counted many times. The chain uses TRBV6-2 or TRBV6-3 and TRBJ2-3, with TRBD1 identical over 7 bases. CDR1 is MNHEY and CDR2 is SVGEGT in the germline V gene. The CDR3 loop spans 14 amino acids. The V and J ends lost 5 bases and 4 bases, in that order; junction bases with no gene match: 6. CDR3 coding DNA: TGTGCCAGCAGTAGGGGGCATCTGGCAGATACGCAGTATTTT. The encoded protein is CASSRGHLADTQYF.

This clonotype occurred many times. The chain couples TRBV7-9 to TRBJ2-7; D is undetermined. V lost 1 base to trimming and J lost 6 bases, with 13 bases between them. CDR1 is SEHNR, CDR2 FQNEAQ, per germline (reference sequence). The CDR3 runs to 14 residues. CDR3 region: CASSLGAPTGEQYF. The CDR3 DNA follows: TGTGCCAGCAGCTTAGGAGCGCCTACGGGCGAGCAGTACTTC.

The sample holds many counts of this clonotype. This chain connects TRBV11-1 to TRBJ2-1, with D possibly being TRBD1 (6 bases). V dropped 10 bases and J dropped 5 bases, with 9 bases sitting between them. This CDR3 has 11 amino acids. CDR1 SGHAT and CDR2 FQDESV come from the germline V gene (reference sequence). The DNA for the CDR3 is TGTGCCAATGACAGGAACAATGAGCAGTTCTTC. This translates into CANDRNNEQFF.

This clonotype was seen at least ten times. This chain joins TRBV2 and TRBJ2-1; D perhaps matches TRBD2 (5 bases). The CDR3 is 12 residues long. V was cut by 7 bases and J by 7 bases, with 11 bases left in between. CDR1 is SNHLY and CDR2 is FYNNEI in the germline V gene. Here the CDR3 reads CASNEGWNEQFF. CDR3 DNA: TGTGCCAGCAATGAGGGCTGGAATGAGCAGTTCTTC.

There are many counts of this clonotype. The V and J genes are TRBV2 and TRBJ2-5, with 8 bases that match TRBD2. The better agreement between TRBJ2-1 and the DNA end casts doubt on the J call. The germline V gene encodes CDR1 SNHLY and CDR2 FYNNEI. The CDR3 is 14 amino acids. The CDR3, as DNA: TGTGCCAGCAGTGACGGCGGGGGGTACAATGAGCAGTTCTTC. Encoded protein: CASSDGGGYNEQFF.

The sample holds many counts of this clonotype. The J gene is TRBJ2-7, the V gene TRBV6-5, with a tentative D call TRBD1 (6 bases). CDR3 length: 16 amino acids. Trimming pared 2 bases from V and 2 bases from J, leaving 16 bases between. Germline lookup yields CDR1 MNHEY and CDR2 SVGAGI. CDR3 loop: CASSYTTGNAAYEQYF. The CDR3 bases are TGTGCCAGCAGTTACACAACAGGGAATGCGGCCTACGAGCAGTACTTC.

The chain employs TRBV6-1 and TRBJ2-2; tentative D call: TRBD2 (5 bases). In germline, CDR1 is MNHNS, CDR2 SASEGT. The CDR3 loop spans 15 amino acids. Between the trimmed V and J ends, which lost 6 bases and 3 bases, there was a span of 14 bases. The CDR3 coding sequence is TGTGCCAGCAGGGACTTCACGGGCGACACCGGGGAGCTGTTTTTT. Its protein product is CASRDFTGDTGELFF.

This clonotype was counted many times. This rearrangement joins TRBV5-8 to TRBJ1-5, with TRBD1 as a possible D gene (6 bases). V was clipped by 4 bases and J by 5 bases, with 16 bases between them. CDR1 is SGHTS, CDR2 YDEGEE, per germline. The CDR3 runs 15 residues. The CDR3 DNA follows: TGTGCCAGCAGCCTGAGTGGACAGCTCCATCAGCCCCAGCATTTT. Amino acid sequence: CASSLSGQLHQPQHF.

This sequence joins TRBV4-1 and TRBJ2-1, with 11 bases identical to TRBD2. V was pared by 1 base and J by 2 bases, with 22 bases of the junction left unmatched. The CDR3 length is 23 residues. The germline CDR1 and CDR2 sequences are MGHRA and YSYEKL. The CDR3 spells CASSQGSARRKASGRRTYNEQFF. The CDR3 DNA follows: TGCGCCAGCAGCCAAGGGTCGGCCAGACGAAAGGCTAGCGGGAGGAGGACCTACAATGAGCAGTTCTTC.

The rearrangement joins TRBV7-9 to TRBJ2-1; D perhaps matches TRBD2 (6 bases). V was cut by 4 bases and J by 8 bases, with 24 bases left in between. This CDR3 has 17 residues. Looked up from germline, CDR1 is SEHNR and CDR2 is FQNEAQ (reference sequence). This chain's CDR3 is CASSSSRRAQGWDEQFF. DNA for the CDR3: TGTGCCAGCAGCTCCAGCAGGAGGGCCCAAGGTTGGGATGAGCAGTTCTTC.

In regard to this clonotype: This may arise from a read error, as a much more abundant clone is one base away. CDR3 sequence: CASSVGGPYEQYF. The CDR3 DNA reads TGTGCCAGCAGTGTAGGGGGCCCCTACGAGCAGTACTTC. The V and J genes are TRBV7-9 and TRBJ2-7, with 7 bases fitting TRBD1. With V trimmed by 6 bases and J by 2 bases, 4 bases remained unmatched. The CDR3 runs to 13 residues. Germline V lookup: CDR1 SEHNR, CDR2 FQNEAQ (reference sequence).

The sample holds a few counts of this clonotype. The CDR3 DNA reads TGTGCCTGGAGTGTACGGTGGCGTCTTGGGAGGGATACGCAGTATTTT. This translates into CAWSVRWRLGRDTQYF. The V and J genes are TRBV30 and TRBJ2-3; D perhaps matches TRBD2 (6 bases). The CDR3 has 16 residues. V was shortened by 0 bases and J by 6 bases, with 19 bases between the two germline ends. Germline V gene lookup returns CDR1 GTSNPN and CDR2 SVGIG (reference sequence).

Many counts were recorded for this clonotype. This chain joins TRBV2 and TRBJ2-1; 14 nucleotides match TRBD2. The germline gives CDR1 SNHLY, CDR2 FYNNEI. The junction had 7 bases not matched to a gene; V was cut back by 6 bases and J by 6 bases. There are 16 residues in the CDR3. CDR3 amino acids: CASRAPGLAGVNEQFF. The CDR3 DNA reads as TGTGCCAGCAGGGCTCCGGGACTAGCGGGAGTCAATGAGCAGTTCTTC.

The sample holds many counts of this clonotype. The chain combines TRBV28 with TRBJ1-5, with 7 bases that match TRBD1. Trimming took 1 base from V and 0 from J; bases not matched to a gene: 12. This CDR3 region has 19 residues. CDR1 MDHEN and CDR2 SYDVKM come from the germline V gene. The CDR3 DNA sequence: TGTGCCAGCAGTTTATTGGAGGAAGGGGGCACCTATAGCAATCAGCCCCAGCATTTT. This codes for CASSLLEEGGTYSNQPQHF.

In this sample, this clonotype turned up many times. The J gene is TRBJ2-3, the V gene TRBV2, with D hard to call. The CDR3 length is 14 residues. Trimming removed 2 bases at V and 3 bases at J, with 9 bases between. Germline CDR1 and CDR2: SNHLY and FYNNEI. The CDR3 is CASSELVRTDTQYF. In DNA, the CDR3 is TGTGCCAGCAGTGAACTGGTCCGTACAGATACGCAGTATTTT.

This clonotype occurred many times. V gene TRBV6-1 combines with J gene TRBJ2-3, with TRBD2 matching 15 bases. Trimming cost V 5 bases and J 2 bases; bases outside gene matches: 8. Germline V gene data show CDR1 as MNHNS and CDR2 as SASEGT. The CDR3 is 18 residues long. The CDR3 here is CASSHGLAGGPDTDTQYF. CDR3 nucleotides: TGTGCCAGCAGTCACGGACTAGCGGGAGGGCCTGACACAGATACGCAGTATTTT.

Many counts were recorded for this clonotype. J is TRBJ1-1 and V is TRBV30; 11 bases line up with TRBD1. V was clipped by 5 bases and J by 11 bases; unmatched bases: 10. Germline CDR1 is GTSNPN and CDR2 is SVGIG (reference sequence). The CDR3 runs 13 residues. CDR3 nucleotides: TGTGCCTGGCCCGGGACAGGGGGGCTGGGGGCTTTCTTT. Residues: CAWPGTGGLGAFF. Filled out from reference TRBV30 and TRBJ1-1, the complete variable domain reads SQTIHQWPATLVQPVGSPLSLECTVEGTSNPNLYWYRQAAGRGLQLLFYSVGIGQISSEVPQNLSASRPQDRQFILSSKKLLLSDSGFYLCAWPGTGGLGAFFGQGTRLTVV.

This clonotype was observed at least ten times. The V gene is TRBV6-6, the J gene TRBJ1-1; no reliable D call. Trimming cost V 0 bases and J 4 bases, with 9 bases left between them. The germline gives CDR1 MNHNY, CDR2 SVGAGI (reference sequence). This CDR3 spans 14 amino acids. The CDR3 DNA reads as TGTGCCAGCAGTTACTCGCTTCGGAGCACTGAAGCTTTCTTT. This encodes CASSYSLRSTEAFF.

This clonotype was picked up many times. The chain couples TRBV6-1 to TRBJ2-3, with D perhaps TRBD2 (5 bases). Looked up from germline, CDR1 is MNHNS and CDR2 is SASEGT. V was trimmed by 9 bases and J by 4 bases, leaving 14 bases between them. The length of the CDR3 is 13 residues. CDR3 sequence reads: CASMTGSPDTQYF. CDR3 bases: TGTGCCAGTATGACGGGGTCTCCAGATACGCAGTATTTT.

A few counts support this clonotype. The CDR3 nucleotides read TGTGCCAGCAGCTCGAGGACTAAACCCCTCCACTTT. The encoded protein is CASSSRTKPLHF. The chain uses TRBV11-2 and TRBJ1-6; no firm D call. Looked up from germline, CDR1 is SGHAT and CDR2 is FQNNGV. The CDR3 is 12 amino acids. V dropped 4 bases and J dropped 12 bases, with 10 bases sitting between them.

This clonotype was detected many times. The chain is built from TRBV11-2 and TRBJ2-1; D ambiguous. CDR3 size: 16 residues. V lost 4 bases, J lost 0 bases, and 13 bases lay in between. Germline CDR1 is SGHAT and CDR2 is FQNNGV. CDR3 in DNA: TGTGCCAGCAGCTCCTACCTGGACGGCTCCTACAATGAGCAGTTCTTC. Its protein product is CASSSYLDGSYNEQFF. The full variable domain, in which reference TRBV11-2 and TRBJ2-1 provide the parts outside the CDR3, is EAGVAQSPRYKIIEKRQSVAFWCNPISGHATLYWYQQILGQGPKLLIQFQNNGVVDDSQLPKDRFSAERLKGVDSTLKIQPAKLEDSAVYLCASSSYLDGSYNEQFFGPGTRLTVL.

This clonotype has more than one count but fewer than ten. V and J are TRBV9 and TRBJ1-3; 7 nucleotides agree with TRBD1. Germline loops: CDR1 SGDLS, CDR2 YYNGEE. J was trimmed by 1 base and V by 0 bases; bases with no gene match: 4. This CDR3 has 16 amino acids. This chain's CDR3 is CASSVDQTGSGNTIYF. The CDR3 DNA sequence: TGTGCCAGCAGCGTAGATCAGACAGGGTCTGGAAACACCATATATTTT.

This clonotype has just a few counts. The CDR3 here is CASSLGPAGANTGELFF. CDR3 sequence (DNA): TGCGCCAGCAGCTTGGGACCAGCGGGAGCGAACACCGGGGAGCTGTTTTTT. The chain carries TRBV5-1 and TRBJ2-2; 8 bases are shared with TRBD2. This CDR3 comprises 17 residues. The ends lost 0 bases at V and 0 bases at J; junction bases unmatched: 4. From germline, CDR1 is SGHRS and CDR2 YFSETQ.